This TCR beta chain was recovered during a study of beta chain features in type 1 diabetes listed by TCRdb under 2018. For context, the study as a whole: No differences in mean age, gender distribution, total cell number or subset yield were found between patients and healthy donors. A total of roughly 110 million sorted cells were examined across all samples, and the number of cells per subset was strongly correlated with RNA yield. Regulatory and stem cell-like memory subsets were obtained from only 8 patients and about eight healthy donors, while naive and central memory subsets were obtained from all 30 or so donors. In the study, TCRB repertoires of sorted circulating CD4+ T cell subsets from recently diagnosed type 1 diabetes patients were compared with those of matched healthy donors.

What the authors observed across the whole study: In all four CD4+ subsets, TCRB CDR3 length was moderately but significantly shorter in type 1 diabetes patients. At VDJ recombination sites, patients with type 1 diabetes made fewer insertions and deleted more nucleotides, a pattern implying thymic rearrangement abnormalities. Naive, central memory and regulatory TCRB repertoires appeared to be more alike among patients than among healthy donors. Because small numbers of individuals were included in the HLA sub-analyses, any influence of HLA type on TCRB rearrangement was left unresolved. Shorter templates might be favored by PCR, yet because patient and control samples were amplified and corrected together, any such skew would affect both groups equally. Sequencing cDNA rather than genomic DNA could over-represent highly expressing activated cells, although activation and CD3 levels did not differ between groups.

Details on this clone: Its recognized antigen is unknown. It has no much larger one-base neighbor in the sample; base qualities were not kept.

Trimming removed 6 bases from V and 4 bases from J; the gene matches leave 9 bases unexplained. Its CDR3 holds 14 amino acids, cysteine through phenylalanine. Only CDR3 DNA is held: 42 bases, read in frame from base 1. Sequences MNHEY (CDR1) and SVGAGI (CDR2) are obtained from the germline V gene. The entire amount of isolated RNA was reverse transcribed using the High Capacity cDNA Reverse Transcription Kit, so the sequenced TCRB transcripts were expressed ones. Deep immunoSEQ sequencing was performed on naive, central memory and regulatory T cell samples, with an average of around 3.5 million total reads per sample. Sorted cells were lysed in RLT buffer, and RNA was extracted using DNase-treated RNeasy Micro or Mini kits according to cell number. To prevent cross-contamination, every cell subset was processed on its own, while patient and healthy donor samples were processed together. TCRB sequences were amplified from cDNA with the immunoSEQ multiplex PCR, producing 87-bp fragments spanning the CDR3 region. Sequencing of the amplicons was performed on the Illumina HiSeq platform. The paper's processing steps were these. Synthetic template baselines were used to correct PCR bias computationally, reads within Hamming distance 2 were collapsed together, and singletons that could not be merged were discarded. Reads were aligned against IMGT to assign V, D and J genes, CDR3 length and insertions or deletions at six rearrangement sites. Within each subset, clonotype counts were normalized to sorted cell number, after which true diversity and Gini coefficients were computed with the tcR R package. The overlap coefficient, calculated on TCRB nucleotide sequences, was used to measure repertoire sharing. As a proxy for the pre-selection repertoire, out-of-frame TCRB sequences from naive cells were analyzed. TCRdb's version of the immuneACCESS table is confined to in-frame rearrangements and falls short of the full clone set. An unresolved V gene accounts for under half of the shortfall where checked; the remainder is of unknown origin. V and J calls plus clone size are reproduced from that table; the DNA served to infer D and trimming. The sample records about 360,000 clones, around 12% of which are singletons. Clones ranked in the top ten supply about 0.018% of the sample.

From each donor, a single peripheral blood sample of 100 to 150 mL on average was drawn into heparinised tubes. Naive, central memory, regulatory and stem cell-like memory CD4+ T cells were sorted on a BD FACSAria II using a panel including CD45RO, CCR7, CD25, CD127, CD95 and CD27. Purity was above 95% for every sorted population. PBMCs were isolated right away by Lymphoprep density gradient centrifugation and were stained directly, without culture. So that batch effects would be minimized, each experiment stained and sorted samples in pairs, pairing one healthy donor with one patient. Material: naive CD4+ T cells from blood. Read against the paper, the sample's cell subset or site label means: true naive CD4+ T cells. This clonotype was obtained from a man between 18 and 35 years old in good health. The V and J genes are TRBV6-5 and TRBJ2-7, and TRBD1 aligns with 7 junction nucleotides. At the DNA level, the sequence is TGTGCCAGCAGCCGGGACAGCCTACGATACGAGCAGTACTTC. Translated, this gives CASSRDSLRYEQYF.